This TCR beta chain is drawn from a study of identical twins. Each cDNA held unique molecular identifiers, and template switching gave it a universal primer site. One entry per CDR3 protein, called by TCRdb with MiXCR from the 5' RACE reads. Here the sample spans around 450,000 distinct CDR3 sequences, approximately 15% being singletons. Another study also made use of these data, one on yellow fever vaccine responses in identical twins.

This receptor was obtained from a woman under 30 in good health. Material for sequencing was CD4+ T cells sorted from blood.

The CDR3 protein is CSAPPRQGFGYTF. The DNA of the CDR3 is TGCAGTGCTCCCCCAAGACAGGGATTCGGCTACACCTTC. This chain connects TRBV20-1 to TRBJ1-2, with 7 positions matching TRBD1. The CDR3 spans 13 residues. The V gene end was trimmed by 5 bases and the J gene end by 8 bases; junction bases not matched to a gene: 11. Germline values: CDR1 DFQATT, CDR2 SNEGSKA (reference sequence).